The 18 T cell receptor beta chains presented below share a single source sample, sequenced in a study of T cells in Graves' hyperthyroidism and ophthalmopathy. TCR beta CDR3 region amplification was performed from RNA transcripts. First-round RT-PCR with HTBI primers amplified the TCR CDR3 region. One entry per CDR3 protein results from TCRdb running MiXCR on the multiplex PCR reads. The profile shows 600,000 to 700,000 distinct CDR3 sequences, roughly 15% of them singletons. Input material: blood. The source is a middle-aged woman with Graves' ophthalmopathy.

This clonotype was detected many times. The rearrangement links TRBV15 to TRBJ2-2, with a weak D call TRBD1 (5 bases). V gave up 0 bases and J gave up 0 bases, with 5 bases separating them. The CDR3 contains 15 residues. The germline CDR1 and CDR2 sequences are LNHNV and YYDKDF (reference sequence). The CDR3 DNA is TGTGCCACCAGCAGAGACAGGGCGAACACCGGGGAGCTGTTTTTT. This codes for CATSRDRANTGELFF. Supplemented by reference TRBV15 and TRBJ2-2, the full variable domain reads DAMVIQNPRYQVTQFGKPVTLSCSQTLNHNVMYWYQQKSSQAPKLLFHYYDKDFNNEADTPDNFQSRRPNTSFCFLDIRSPGLGDTAMYLCATSRDRANTGELFFGEGSRLTVL.

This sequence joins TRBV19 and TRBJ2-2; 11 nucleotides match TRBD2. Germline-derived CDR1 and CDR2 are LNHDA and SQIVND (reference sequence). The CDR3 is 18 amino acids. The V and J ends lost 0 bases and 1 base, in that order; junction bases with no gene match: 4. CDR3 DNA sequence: TGTGCCAGTAGTATAGATCGCCTAGCGGGAGGGAACACCGGGGAGCTGTTTTTT. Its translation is CASSIDRLAGGNTGELFF.

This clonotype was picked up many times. The CDR3: CASSYSPTSGSVGEQYF. As DNA, the CDR3 is TGTGCCAGCAGTTACTCCCCGACTAGCGGGAGTGTTGGGGAGCAGTACTTC. The chain couples TRBV6-2 or TRBV6-3 to TRBJ2-7, with 12 bases fitting TRBD2. Germline CDR1 is MNHEY and CDR2 is SVGEGT. The CDR3 sequence is 17 residues long. V dropped 0 bases and J dropped 7; count of bases not matched to a gene: 10.

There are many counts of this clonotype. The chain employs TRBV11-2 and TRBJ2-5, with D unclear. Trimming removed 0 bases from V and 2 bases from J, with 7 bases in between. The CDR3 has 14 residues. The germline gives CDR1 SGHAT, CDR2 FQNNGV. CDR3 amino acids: CASSLDVVQETQYF. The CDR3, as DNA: TGTGCCAGCAGCTTAGATGTGGTACAAGAGACCCAGTACTTC.

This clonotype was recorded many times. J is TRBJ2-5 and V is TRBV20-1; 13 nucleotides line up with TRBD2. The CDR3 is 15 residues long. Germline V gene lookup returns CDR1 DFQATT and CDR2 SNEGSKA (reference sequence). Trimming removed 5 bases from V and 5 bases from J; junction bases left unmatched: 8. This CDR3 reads CSAPTSGRRPETQYF. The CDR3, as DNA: TGCAGTGCTCCGACTAGCGGGAGGAGGCCGGAGACCCAGTACTTC.

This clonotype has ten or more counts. CDR3 sequence (DNA): TGTGCCGGCATCGACAGGGAGAACACTGAAGCTTTCTTT. Translated, it gives CAGIDRENTEAFF. V and J are TRBV28 and TRBJ1-1; the match to TRBD1 covers 7 bases. The germline gives CDR1 MDHEN, CDR2 SYDVKM. The CDR3 loop spans 13 amino acids. Unmatched junction bases numbered 7, after V lost 11 bases and J lost 1 base.

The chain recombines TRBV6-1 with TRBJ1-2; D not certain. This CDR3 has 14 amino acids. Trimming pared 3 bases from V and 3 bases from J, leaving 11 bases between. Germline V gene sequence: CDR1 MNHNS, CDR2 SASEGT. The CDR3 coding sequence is TGTGCCAGCAGTGACCTGTCAGCGGACTATGGCTACACCTTC. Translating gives CASSDLSADYGYTF.

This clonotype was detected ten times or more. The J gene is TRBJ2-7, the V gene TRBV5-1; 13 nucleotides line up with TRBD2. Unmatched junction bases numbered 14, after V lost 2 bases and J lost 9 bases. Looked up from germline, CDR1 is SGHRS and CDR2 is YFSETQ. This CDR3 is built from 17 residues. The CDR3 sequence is CASSFTVGTSGTVGQYF. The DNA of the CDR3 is TGCGCCAGCAGCTTTACTGTTGGGACTAGCGGGACGGTGGGGCAGTACTTC.

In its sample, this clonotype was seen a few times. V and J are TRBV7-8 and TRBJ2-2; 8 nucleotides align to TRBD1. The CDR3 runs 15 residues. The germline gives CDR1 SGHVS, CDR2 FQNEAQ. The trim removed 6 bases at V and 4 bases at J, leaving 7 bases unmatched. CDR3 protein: CASRPQGVGTGELFF. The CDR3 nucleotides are TGTGCCAGCAGACCACAGGGGGTGGGCACCGGGGAGCTGTTTTTT.

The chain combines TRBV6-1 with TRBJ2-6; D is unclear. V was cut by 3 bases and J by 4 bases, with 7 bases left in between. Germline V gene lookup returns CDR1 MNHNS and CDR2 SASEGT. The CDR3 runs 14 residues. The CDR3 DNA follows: TGTGCCAGCAGTGACTTGAAAGGGGCCAACGTCCTGACTTTC. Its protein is CASSDLKGANVLTF.

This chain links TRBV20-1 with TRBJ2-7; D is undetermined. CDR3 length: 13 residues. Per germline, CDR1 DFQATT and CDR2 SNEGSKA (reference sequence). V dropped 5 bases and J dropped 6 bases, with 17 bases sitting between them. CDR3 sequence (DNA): TGCAGTGCTGACGTACTGGACGTACGCGAGCAGTACTTC. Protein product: CSADVLDVREQYF.

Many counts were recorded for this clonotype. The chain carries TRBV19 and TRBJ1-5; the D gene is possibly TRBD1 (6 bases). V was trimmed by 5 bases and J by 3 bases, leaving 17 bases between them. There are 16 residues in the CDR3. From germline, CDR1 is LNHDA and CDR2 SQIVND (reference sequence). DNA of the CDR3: TGTGCCAGTAGTGCAGGAGATGGACAGTTCAATCAGCCCCAGCATTTT. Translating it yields CASSAGDGQFNQPQHF.

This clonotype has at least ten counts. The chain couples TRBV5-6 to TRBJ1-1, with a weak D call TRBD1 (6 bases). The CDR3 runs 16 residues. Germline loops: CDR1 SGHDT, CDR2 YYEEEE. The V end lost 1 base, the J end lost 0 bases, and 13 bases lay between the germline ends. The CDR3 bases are TGTGCCAGCAGCTTGCAGGGGACCTTCATGAACACTGAAGCTTTCTTT. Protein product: CASSLQGTFMNTEAFF.

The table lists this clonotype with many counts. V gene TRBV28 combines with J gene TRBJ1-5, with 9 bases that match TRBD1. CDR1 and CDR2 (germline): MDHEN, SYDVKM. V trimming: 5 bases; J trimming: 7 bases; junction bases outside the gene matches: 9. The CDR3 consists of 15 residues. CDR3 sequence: CASSLPRTGAQPQHF. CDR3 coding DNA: TGTGCCAGCAGTCTCCCTAGGACAGGGGCCCAGCCCCAGCATTTT. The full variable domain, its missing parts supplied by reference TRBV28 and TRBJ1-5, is DVKVTQSSRYLVKRTGEKVFLECVQDMDHENMFWYRQDPGLGLRLIYFSYDVKMKEKGDIPEGYSVSREKKERFSLILESASTNQTSMYLCASSLPRTGAQPQHFGDGTRLSIL.

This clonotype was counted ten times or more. The DNA for the CDR3 is TGTGCCAGCAGCTCGTTGGGGAAGGAGCAGACCCAGTACTTC. Translated: CASSSLGKEQTQYF. The rearrangement uses TRBV28 and TRBJ2-5; D uncertain. CDR3 size: 14 residues. Germline V CDR1 and CDR2: MDHEN, SYDVKM. V was trimmed by 6 bases and J by 6 bases, leaving 17 bases between them. Based on the CDR3 plus reference TRBV28 and TRBJ2-5, the full variable domain is DVKVTQSSRYLVKRTGEKVFLECVQDMDHENMFWYRQDPGLGLRLIYFSYDVKMKEKGDIPEGYSVSREKKERFSLILESASTNQTSMYLCASSSLGKEQTQYFGPGTRLLVL.

The CDR3 DNA sequence: TGTGCCAGCAGCTTAGAACTAGACTCCTACAATGAGCAGTTCTTC. Protein product: CASSLELDSYNEQFF. This chain uses TRBV7-9 with TRBJ2-1, with TRBD2 as a possible D gene (5 bases). There are 15 residues in the CDR3. Trimming stripped 1 base from V and 0 bases from J, with 7 bases between. The germline CDR1 and CDR2 sequences are SEHNR and FQNEAQ (reference sequence).

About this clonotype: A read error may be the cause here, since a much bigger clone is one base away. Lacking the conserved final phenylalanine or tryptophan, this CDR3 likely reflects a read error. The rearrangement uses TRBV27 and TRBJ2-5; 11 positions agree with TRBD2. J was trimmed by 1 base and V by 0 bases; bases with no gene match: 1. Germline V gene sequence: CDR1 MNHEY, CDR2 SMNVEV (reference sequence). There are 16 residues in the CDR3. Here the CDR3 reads CASSLSTSGSQETQYS. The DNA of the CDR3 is TGTGCCAGCAGTTTATCAACTAGCGGGAGCCAAGAGACCCAGTACTCC.

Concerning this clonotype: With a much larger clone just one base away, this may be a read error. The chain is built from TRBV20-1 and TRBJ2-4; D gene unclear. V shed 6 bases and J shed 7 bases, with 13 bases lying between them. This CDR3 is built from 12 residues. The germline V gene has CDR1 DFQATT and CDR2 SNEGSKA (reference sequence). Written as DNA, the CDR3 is TGCAGTGCCCCCGTACTAAATAACATTCAGTACTTC. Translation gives CSAPVLNNIQYF.